This T cell receptor (beta chain) is drawn from a study of CD8 T cells in ankylosing spondylitis. Findings and caveats of the study: A TCR beta motif of under 10 highly homologous variants seemed to mark ankylosing spondylitis blood. Reportedly, significant enrichment of disease-linked clones occurred in matched ankylosing spondylitis synovial fluid. Relatively rare in peripheral blood, disease-linked clones were also CD8+.

The germline gives CDR1 LGHDT, CDR2 YNNKEL (reference sequence). The CDR3 totals 14 residues. Trimming cost V 6 bases and J 7 bases; bases outside gene matches: 11. This clonotype has just a few counts. What it recognizes is unknown. Researchers built TCR beta libraries using quantitative 5'-RACE with molecular barcodes. TCRdb itself ran the 5' RACE reads through MiXCR, one entry per CDR3 protein. Of some 800,000 distinct CDR3 sequences listed, 10% to 15% are singletons. The sequence came from a male donor with ankylosing spondylitis. This chain links TRBV3-1 with TRBJ2-5; 7 positions match TRBD2. The sample taken for sequencing was blood, either unsorted or a sorted T cell fraction (not recorded which). CDR3 amino acids: CASRYGERGPTQYF. Written as DNA, the CDR3 is TGTGCCAGCAGGTATGGGGAGCGGGGCCCGACCCAGTACTTC.